This T cell receptor (beta chain) was identified in a study of beta chain features in type 1 diabetes. Findings of the study overall: Equally in patients and controls, shorter templates might have been favored by PCR. Healthy donors had naive, central memory and Treg TCRB repertoires that appeared less similar than those seen among patients.

Of note for this clone: What it recognizes is unknown.

The V and J ends lost 2 bases and 3 bases respectively, with 9 bases between them. The CDR3 totals 13 residues. Germline V gene sequence: CDR1 SGHRS, CDR2 YFSETQ. The investigators reverse transcribed all of the isolated RNA, so they sequenced expressed TCRB transcripts. Clones were read by immunoSEQ multiplex PCR, and TCRdb kept only the in-frame ones, dropping some. The data hold about 900,000 clones, with roughly 17% observed a single time. Sequencing was performed on naive CD4+ T cells from blood. This clonotype originated in a woman between 18 and 29 years old in good health. The chain uses TRBV5-1 and TRBJ2-7; D might be TRBD1 (5 bases). The CDR3 bases are TGCGCCAGCAGCTTAGACAGATACTACGAGCAGTACTTC. This codes for CASSLDRYYEQYF.